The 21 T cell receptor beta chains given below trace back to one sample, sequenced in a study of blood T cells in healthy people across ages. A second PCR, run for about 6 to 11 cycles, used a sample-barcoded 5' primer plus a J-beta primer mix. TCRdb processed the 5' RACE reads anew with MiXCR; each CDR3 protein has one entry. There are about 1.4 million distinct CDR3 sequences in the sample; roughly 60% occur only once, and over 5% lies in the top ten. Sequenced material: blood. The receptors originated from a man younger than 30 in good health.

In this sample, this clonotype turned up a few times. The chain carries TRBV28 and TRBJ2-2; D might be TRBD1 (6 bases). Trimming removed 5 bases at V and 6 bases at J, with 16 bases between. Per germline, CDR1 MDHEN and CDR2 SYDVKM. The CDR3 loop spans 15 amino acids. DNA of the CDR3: TGTGCCAGCAGTCCCCGTCTCAGGGGCGCCGGGGAGCTGTTTTTT. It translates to CASSPRLRGAGELFF.

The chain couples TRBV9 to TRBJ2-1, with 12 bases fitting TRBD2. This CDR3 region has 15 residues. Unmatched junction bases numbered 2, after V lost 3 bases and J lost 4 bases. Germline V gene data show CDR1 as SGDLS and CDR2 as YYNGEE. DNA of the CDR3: TGTGCCAGCAGCGCGACTAGCGGGGGATACAATGAGCAGTTCTTC. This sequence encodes CASSATSGGYNEQFF.

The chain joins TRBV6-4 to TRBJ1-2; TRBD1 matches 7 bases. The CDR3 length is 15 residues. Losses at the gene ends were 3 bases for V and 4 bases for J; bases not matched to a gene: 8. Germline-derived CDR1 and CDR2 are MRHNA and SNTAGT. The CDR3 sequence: CASSEKAGGAYGYTF. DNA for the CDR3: TGTGCCAGCAGTGAAAAGGCAGGGGGTGCCTATGGCTACACCTTC.

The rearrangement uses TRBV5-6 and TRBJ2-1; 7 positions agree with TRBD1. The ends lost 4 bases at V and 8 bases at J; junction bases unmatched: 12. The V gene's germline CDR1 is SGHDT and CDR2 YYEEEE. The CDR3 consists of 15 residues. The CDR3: CASSLLGQNLHEQFF. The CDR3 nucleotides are TGTGCCAGCAGCCTCCTGGGACAGAATCTTCATGAGCAGTTCTTC.

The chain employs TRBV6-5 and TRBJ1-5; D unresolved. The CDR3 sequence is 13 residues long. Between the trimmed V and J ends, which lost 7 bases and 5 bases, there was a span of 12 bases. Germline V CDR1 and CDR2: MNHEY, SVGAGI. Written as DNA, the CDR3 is TGTGCCAGCACCCCGGGTGCGGATCAGCCCCAGCATTTT. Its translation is CASTPGADQPQHF.

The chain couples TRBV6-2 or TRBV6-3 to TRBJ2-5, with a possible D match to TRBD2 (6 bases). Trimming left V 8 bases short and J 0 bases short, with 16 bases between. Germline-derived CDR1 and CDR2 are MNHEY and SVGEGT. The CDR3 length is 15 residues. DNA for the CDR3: TGTGCCAGCGTCCGGACTACCTACTACCAAGAGACCCAGTACTTC. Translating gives CASVRTTYYQETQYF.

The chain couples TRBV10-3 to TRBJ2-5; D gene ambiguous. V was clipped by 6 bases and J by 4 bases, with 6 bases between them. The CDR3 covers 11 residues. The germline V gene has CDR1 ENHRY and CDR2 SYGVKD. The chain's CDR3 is CAIRVRETQYF. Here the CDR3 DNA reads TGTGCCATCAGGGTACGAGAGACCCAGTACTTC.

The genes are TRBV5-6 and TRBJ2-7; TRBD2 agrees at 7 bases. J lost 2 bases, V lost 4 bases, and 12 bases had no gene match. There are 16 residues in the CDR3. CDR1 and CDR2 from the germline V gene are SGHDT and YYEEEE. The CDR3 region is CASSQNPSGVPYEQYF. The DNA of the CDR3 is TGTGCCAGCAGCCAGAACCCTAGCGGAGTACCCTACGAGCAGTACTTC.

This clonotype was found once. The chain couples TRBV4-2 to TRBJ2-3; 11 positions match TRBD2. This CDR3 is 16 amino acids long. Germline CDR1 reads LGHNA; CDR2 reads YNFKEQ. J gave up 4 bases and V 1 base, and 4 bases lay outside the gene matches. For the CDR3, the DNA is TGTGCCAGCAGCCAAGTCCCTAGCGGGGGGTCAGATACGCAGTATTTT. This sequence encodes CASSQVPSGGSDTQYF.

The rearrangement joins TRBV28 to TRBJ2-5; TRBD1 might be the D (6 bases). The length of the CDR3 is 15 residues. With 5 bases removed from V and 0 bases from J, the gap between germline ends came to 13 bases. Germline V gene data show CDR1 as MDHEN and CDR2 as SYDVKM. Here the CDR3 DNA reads TGTGCCAGCAGTGGACAGACGTTTTACCAAGAGACCCAGTACTTC. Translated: CASSGQTFYQETQYF.

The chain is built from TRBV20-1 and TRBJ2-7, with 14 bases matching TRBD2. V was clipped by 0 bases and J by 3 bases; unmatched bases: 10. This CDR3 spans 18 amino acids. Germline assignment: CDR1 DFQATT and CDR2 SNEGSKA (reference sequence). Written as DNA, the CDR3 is TGCAGTGCTAGAGATCGTCGTGGGACTAGCGGGAGAGTCTACGAGCAGTACTTC. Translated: CSARDRRGTSGRVYEQYF.

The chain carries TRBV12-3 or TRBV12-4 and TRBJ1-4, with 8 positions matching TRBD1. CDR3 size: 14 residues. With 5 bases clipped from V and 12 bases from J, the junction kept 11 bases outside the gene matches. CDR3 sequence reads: CASSEQGVPRELFF. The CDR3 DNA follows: TGTGCCAGCAGTGAACAGGGGGTCCCCCGGGAACTGTTTTTT.

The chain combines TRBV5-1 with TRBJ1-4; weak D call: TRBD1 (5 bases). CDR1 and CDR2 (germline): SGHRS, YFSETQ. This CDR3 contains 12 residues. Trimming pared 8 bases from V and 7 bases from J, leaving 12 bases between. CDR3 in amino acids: CARGNGGEKLFF. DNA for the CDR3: TGCGCCAGAGGAAATGGGGGTGAAAAACTGTTTTTT.

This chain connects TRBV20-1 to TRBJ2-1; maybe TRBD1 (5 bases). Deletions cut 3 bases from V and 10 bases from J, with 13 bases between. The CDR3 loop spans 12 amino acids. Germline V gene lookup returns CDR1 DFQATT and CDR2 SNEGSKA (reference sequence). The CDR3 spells CSASREVYEQFF. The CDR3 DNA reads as TGCAGTGCTAGCAGGGAAGTGTACGAGCAGTTCTTC.

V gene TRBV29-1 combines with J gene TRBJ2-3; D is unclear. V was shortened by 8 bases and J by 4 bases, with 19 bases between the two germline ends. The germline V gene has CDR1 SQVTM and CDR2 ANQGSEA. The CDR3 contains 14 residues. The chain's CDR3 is CSYQAVLTADTQYF. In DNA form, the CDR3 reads TGCAGCTATCAGGCAGTTTTAACGGCAGATACGCAGTATTTT.

The chain's CDR3 is CASSFRGQGHNEQFF. Written as DNA, the CDR3 is TGTGCCAGCAGTTTCAGGGGACAGGGGCACAATGAGCAGTTCTTC. The V and J genes are TRBV12-3 or TRBV12-4 and TRBJ2-1, with 10 nucleotides matching TRBD1. V lost 3 bases, J lost 5 bases, and 4 bases stayed unmatched. The CDR3 sequence is 15 residues long.

The DNA for the CDR3 is TGCGCCAGCAGCCAAGGGGACAGCTCTGATCAAGAGACCCAGTACTTC. Its translation: CASSQGDSSDQETQYF. V is TRBV4-1 and J is TRBJ2-7; 7 bases are a match to TRBD1. The end of the DNA aligns better with TRBJ2-5, so the J call may be wrong. CDR3 length: 16 residues. Germline values: CDR1 MGHRA, CDR2 YSYEKL.

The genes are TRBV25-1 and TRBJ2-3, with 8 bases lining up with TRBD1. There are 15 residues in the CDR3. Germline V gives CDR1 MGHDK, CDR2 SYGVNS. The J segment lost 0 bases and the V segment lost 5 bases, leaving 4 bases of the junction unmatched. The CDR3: CASSSNRGSTDTQYF. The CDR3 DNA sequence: TGTGCCAGCAGTTCTAACAGGGGGAGCACAGATACGCAGTATTTT.

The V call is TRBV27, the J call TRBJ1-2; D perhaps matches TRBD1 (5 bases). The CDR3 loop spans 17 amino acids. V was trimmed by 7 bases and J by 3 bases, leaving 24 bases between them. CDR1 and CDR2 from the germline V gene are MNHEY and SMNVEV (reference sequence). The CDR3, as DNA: TGTGCCAGCAAAGCCCAGGGAATGGGGCCCCACTACTATGGCTACACCTTC. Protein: CASKAQGMGPHYYGYTF.

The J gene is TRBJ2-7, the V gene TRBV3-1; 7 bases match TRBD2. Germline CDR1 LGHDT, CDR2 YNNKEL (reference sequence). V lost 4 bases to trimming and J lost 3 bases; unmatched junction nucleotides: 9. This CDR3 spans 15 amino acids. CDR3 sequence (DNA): TGTGCCAGCAGCCTCTTGGGGGAGGGCCACTACGAGCAGTACTTC. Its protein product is CASSLLGEGHYEQYF.

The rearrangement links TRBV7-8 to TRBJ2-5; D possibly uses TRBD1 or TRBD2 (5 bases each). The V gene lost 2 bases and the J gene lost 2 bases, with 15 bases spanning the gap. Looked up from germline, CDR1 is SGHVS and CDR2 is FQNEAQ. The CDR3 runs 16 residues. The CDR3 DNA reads TGTGCCAGCAGCTTATCCGGGGCGGGTTTACAAGAGACCCAGTACTTC. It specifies CASSLSGAGLQETQYF.